One T cell receptor beta chain is described in this entry. Antigen: not known. One end of the junction varies from germline; a read error may be responsible. These data belong to a study of graft-versus-host responses after intestinal transplantation. Sequencing used immunoSEQ multiplex PCR; TCRdb keeps in-frame clones, though not all of them. The sample lists about 81,000 clones; approximately 90% were seen once. Germline loops: CDR1 SGHRS, CDR2 YFSETQ. The CDR3 length is 16 residues. Findings and limits, study-wide: Early post-transplant HvG declines were associated with peak circulating GvH clone levels.

The rearrangement links TRBV5-1 to TRBJ2-1; 15 bases are a match to TRBD2. The sequence was collected from a human donor who was the organ donor for an intestinal transplant. The material was unstimulated CD4+ T cells sorted from spleen or lymph node cells, obtained before transplant. CDR3 DNA sequence: TGCGCCAGCAGCTGGACTAGCGGGAGGGCCTACGATGAGCAGTTCTTC. Translation: CASSWTSGRAYDEQFF.